The entry that follows covers one T cell receptor (beta chain) sequence. The data belong to a study of sequential checkpoint blockade in melanoma. On the study more broadly: Arm A got nivolumab then ipilimumab; arm B the reverse, 1:1. Both treatment sequences were followed by maintenance nivolumab.

The CDR3 has 16 amino acids. Germline V gene data show CDR1 as SGHVS and CDR2 as FQNEAQ. V was trimmed by 1 base and J by 0 bases, leaving 9 bases between them. Treatment in this sample: randomized to nivolumab then ipilimumab (arm A) or the reverse (arm B). None of the patients previously received DNA-damaging chemotherapy. Sorted cells were live CD3+CD8+, lacking CD19 and CD56, from PBMCs. The method was immunoSEQ multiplex PCR; TCRdb's version includes in-frame clones alone and lacks a portion of them. The table shows approximately 3,700 clones, with roughly 59% occurring only once. Specimen: CD8+ T cells sorted from blood (inferred from file names), collected from a patient given nivolumab and ipilimumab in sequence. This receptor was obtained from a human patient with melanoma. Some clones in this sample may be carry-over from other donors' samples. This sequence joins TRBV7-8 and TRBJ2-2; D is unresolved. CDR3 sequence reads: CASSLEEVANTGELFF. CDR3 DNA: TGTGCCAGCAGCTTAGAAGAGGTGGCGAACACCGGGGAGCTGTTTTTT.